The 9 T cell receptor beta chains below all came from one sample that was sequenced in a study of T-cell memory formation after mild COVID-19 (dated by TCRdb to about 2021). Library preparation was by 5' RACE. Sequencing instrument: Illumina NovaSeq 6000. Through fastp at Q25 and MiXCR, TCRdb rebuilt clones from the public reads, retaining in-frame beta chains. Entries are consolidated by CDR3 protein sequence, retaining the most common genes and DNA. The sample includes about 320,000 distinct CDR3 sequences, with 14% observed a single time. Together, the top ten hold over 20% of the sample. The sequencing sample was made of PBMCs or a T cell subset sorted from them (not recorded which). These receptors all stem from a man younger than 35 who had mild COVID-19 (a few samples of this study predate the infection). The sample titles of this study are shuffled in the database, so cell type and time point are left out; the donor was told from shared clones.

The chain recombines TRBV12-3 or TRBV12-4 with TRBJ2-3; TRBD2 might be the D (7 bases). This CDR3 is 18 amino acids long. Trimming removed 6 bases at V and 2 bases at J, with 24 bases between. The DNA of the CDR3 is TGTGCCAGCAGAATATTAGGGGGAGGGGCCCGTTTCACAGATACGCAGTATTTT. This sequence encodes CASRILGGGARFTDTQYF.

This clonotype came up a few times. CDR3 region: CASSRDISFNEQFF. Written as DNA, the CDR3 is TGTGCCAGTTCACGGGACATCTCCTTTAATGAGCAGTTCTTC. The chain carries TRBV6-5 and TRBJ2-1; a weak D match, TRBD1 (6 bases). The V end lost 9 bases, the J end lost 7 bases, and 19 bases lay between the germline ends. CDR1 and CDR2 from the germline V gene are MNHEY and SVGAGI. This CDR3 spans 14 amino acids.

The chain is built from TRBV7-3 and TRBJ2-3; D might be TRBD2 (5 bases). CDR1 is SGHTA, CDR2 FQGTGA, per germline. CDR3 length equals 15 residues. The V end was cut by 7 bases, the J end by 6 bases, with 20 bases between. The CDR3 region has the DNA TGTGCCAGCACCCCAGGAGGTAGGATTTCGGATACGCAGTATTTT. Translation: CASTPGGRISDTQYF.

Only a few counts were recorded for this clonotype. The chain links TRBV4-3 to TRBJ2-5; no definite D call. CDR3 length: 13 residues. The ends were cut back, 3 bases at V and 3 bases at J, with 8 bases in the middle. Per the germline V gene, CDR1 is LGHNA and CDR2 is YSLEER. DNA for the CDR3: TGCGCCAGCAGCCAGGGTCGGGAAGAGACCCAGTACTTC. It specifies CASSQGREETQYF.

V gene TRBV6-7 combines with J gene TRBJ1-4; no clear D. TRBV6-7 is placed among ORFs of uncertain function. V was clipped by 1 base and J by 8 bases, with 11 bases between them. The CDR3 consists of 14 residues. The CDR3 loop is CASSYWTDKEKLFF. The DNA of the CDR3 is TGTGCCAGCAGTTACTGGACGGATAAGGAAAAACTGTTTTTT.

In its sample, this clonotype was seen a few times. CDR3 coding DNA: TGTGCCAGCTCCCCCATTAGCGGGGGCTCCTACGAGCAGTACTTC. Its protein is CASSPISGGSYEQYF. The J gene is TRBJ2-7, the V gene TRBV18; 9 bases line up with TRBD2. From germline, CDR1 is KGHSH and CDR2 LQKENI. The CDR3 loop spans 15 amino acids. The V gene end was trimmed by 6 bases and the J gene end by 0 bases; junction bases not matched to a gene: 6.

There are a few counts of this clonotype. The rearrangement links TRBV28 to TRBJ1-6; unclear D gene. V was pared by 4 bases and J by 0 bases, with 7 bases between. The CDR3 spans 15 residues. Germline loops: CDR1 MDHEN, CDR2 SYDVKM. DNA for the CDR3: TGTGCCAGCAGTTCCCGGAGCTCCTATAATTCACCCCTCCACTTT. It specifies CASSSRSSYNSPLHF.

This rearrangement joins TRBV27 to TRBJ1-1; perhaps TRBD1 as D (5 bases). Looked up from germline, CDR1 is MNHEY and CDR2 is SMNVEV (reference sequence). The CDR3 runs to 11 residues. V was pared by 5 bases and J by 11 bases, with 12 bases between. The CDR3 coding sequence is TGTGCCAGCAGTCAGGGTAGCTGGGCTTTCTTT. Residues: CASSQGSWAFF.

The chain is built from TRBV7-2 and TRBJ2-5; TRBD2 agrees at 7 bases. CDR1 is SGHTA and CDR2 is FQGNSA in the germline V gene. Trimming at V came to 8 bases and at J to 1 base, leaving 10 bases not matched to a gene. CDR3 length: 15 amino acids. The CDR3 is CASGVGGGGQETQYF. The DNA for the CDR3 is TGTGCCAGCGGCGTTGGTGGGGGGGGCCAAGAGACCCAGTACTTC. The whole variable domain, remainder taken from reference TRBV7-2 and TRBJ2-5, is GAGVSQSPSNKVTEKGKDVELRCDPISGHTALYWYRQSLGQGLEFLIYFQGNSAPDKSGLPSDRFSAERTGGSVSTLTIQRTQQEDSAVYLCASGVGGGGQETQYFGPGTRLLVL.